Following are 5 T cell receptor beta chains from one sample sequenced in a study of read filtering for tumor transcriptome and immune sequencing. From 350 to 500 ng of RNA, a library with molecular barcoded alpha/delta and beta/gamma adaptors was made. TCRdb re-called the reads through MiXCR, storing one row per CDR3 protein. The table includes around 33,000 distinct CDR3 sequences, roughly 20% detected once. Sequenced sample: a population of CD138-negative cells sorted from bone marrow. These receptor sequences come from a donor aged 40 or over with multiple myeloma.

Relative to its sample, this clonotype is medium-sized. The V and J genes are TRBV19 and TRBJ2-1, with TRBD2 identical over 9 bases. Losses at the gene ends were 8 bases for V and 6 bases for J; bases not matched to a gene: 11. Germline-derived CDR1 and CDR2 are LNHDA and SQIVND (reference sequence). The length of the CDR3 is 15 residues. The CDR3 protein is CASSQGSGSFNEQFF. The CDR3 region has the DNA TGTGCCAGTTCCCAGGGTAGCGGGAGTTTCAATGAGCAGTTCTTC.

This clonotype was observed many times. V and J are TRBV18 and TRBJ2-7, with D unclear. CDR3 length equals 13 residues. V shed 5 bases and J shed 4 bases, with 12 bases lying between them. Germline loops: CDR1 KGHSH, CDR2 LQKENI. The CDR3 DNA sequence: TGTGCCAGCTCAGACCAGGCCCCTTACGAGCAGTACTTC. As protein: CASSDQAPYEQYF.

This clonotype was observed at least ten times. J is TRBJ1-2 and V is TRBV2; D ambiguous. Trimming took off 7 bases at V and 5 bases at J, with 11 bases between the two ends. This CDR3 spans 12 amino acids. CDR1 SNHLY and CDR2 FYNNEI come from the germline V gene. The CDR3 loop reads CASTSLGYGYTF. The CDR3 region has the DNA TGTGCCAGCACCTCGCTGGGGTATGGCTACACCTTC.

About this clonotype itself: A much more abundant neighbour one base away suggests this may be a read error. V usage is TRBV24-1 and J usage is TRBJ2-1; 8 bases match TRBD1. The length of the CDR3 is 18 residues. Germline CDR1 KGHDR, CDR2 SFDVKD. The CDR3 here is CATSDPFRGTGPYNGQFF. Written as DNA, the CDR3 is TGTGCCACCAGTGATCCTTTTCGGGGGACAGGTCCCTACAATGGGCAGTTCTTC.

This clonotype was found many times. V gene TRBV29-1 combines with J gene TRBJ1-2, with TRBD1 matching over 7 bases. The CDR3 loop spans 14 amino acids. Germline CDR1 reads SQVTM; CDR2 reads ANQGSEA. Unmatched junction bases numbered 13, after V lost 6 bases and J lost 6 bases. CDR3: CSVQGVSGSDGYTF. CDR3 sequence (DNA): TGCAGCGTGCAGGGGGTTTCTGGTTCGGATGGCTACACCTTC.